These 26 T cell receptor beta chains were all obtained from the same sample, sequenced in a study of blood T cell repertoires in COVID-19. The protocol was immunoSEQ multiplex PCR, while the TCRdb copy is restricted to in-frame clones and leaves out a portion. The sample lists a few hundred thousand clones; around nine tenths were seen once. The sample taken for sequencing was peripheral blood. The origin of the receptors is a man aged 45-60 years with active or convalescent COVID-19.

The rearrangement links TRBV28 to TRBJ2-3, with 9 bases identical to TRBD2. Germline V gene data show CDR1 as MDHEN and CDR2 as SYDVKM. V lost 5 bases to trimming and J lost 6 bases; unmatched junction nucleotides: 6. The CDR3 loop spans 14 amino acids. The DNA for the CDR3 is TGTGCCAGCAGTCCAATAGGACTAGCGGATACGCAGTATTTT. Translation gives CASSPIGLADTQYF.

This clone was seen only once. The chain has TRBV14 and TRBJ1-2; 7 bases line up with TRBD1. Trimming removed 1 base from V and 4 bases from J; junction bases left unmatched: 12. Germline V gives CDR1 SGHDN, CDR2 FVKESK. The CDR3 consists of 17 residues. CDR3 coding DNA: TGTGCCAGCAGCCAAGGAGACAGGGAGGTTTTGATCTATGGCTACACCTTC. It is translated as CASSQGDREVLIYGYTF.

The CDR3 loop is CASSYSGQINTEAFF. The DNA for the CDR3 is TGTGCCAGCAGTTACTCGGGACAGATCAACACTGAAGCTTTCTTT. The chain recombines TRBV6-5 with TRBJ1-1, with TRBD1 matching 7 bases. Germline V gene lookup returns CDR1 MNHEY and CDR2 SVGAGI. Losses at the gene ends were 0 bases for V and 2 bases for J; bases not matched to a gene: 3. The CDR3 runs to 15 residues.

There are a few counts of this clone. The chain couples TRBV2 to TRBJ2-3; TRBD2 matches at 8 bases. The CDR3 runs to 16 residues. Germline-derived CDR1 and CDR2 are SNHLY and FYNNEI. V shed 10 bases and J 4 bases; nucleotides not matched to a gene: 16. CDR3 in DNA: TGTGCCACCACTTCCACGGAGCGGGAGTCCTCAGATACGCAGTATTTT. The encoded protein is CATTSTERESSDTQYF.

The V call is TRBV18, the J call TRBJ1-4; the D gene is possibly TRBD1 (5 bases). This CDR3 has 13 amino acids. Germline V gene sequence: CDR1 KGHSH, CDR2 LQKENI. Trimming pared 2 bases from V and 8 bases from J, leaving 9 bases between. The DNA for the CDR3 is TGTGCCAGCTCACCAGACAGACTCGAAAAACTGTTTTTT. Amino acids: CASSPDRLEKLFF.

The chain recombines TRBV19 with TRBJ2-4; unclear D gene. This CDR3 region has 13 residues. V shed 6 bases and J shed 0 bases, with 6 bases lying between them. Per the germline V gene, CDR1 is LNHDA and CDR2 is SQIVND (reference sequence). Here the CDR3 reads CASSGLAKNIQYF. DNA for the CDR3: TGTGCCAGTAGCGGTTTAGCCAAAAACATTCAGTACTTC.

As DNA, the CDR3 is TGTGCCTGGAGTGTCCCGGGAGGGGATGAAAAACTGTTTTTT. Translating it yields CAWSVPGGDEKLFF. The chain recombines TRBV30 with TRBJ1-4; D perhaps matches TRBD1 (5 bases). CDR1 GTSNPN and CDR2 SVGIG come from the germline V gene (reference sequence). The length of the CDR3 is 14 residues. The V end was cut by 0 bases, the J end by 6 bases, with 11 bases between.

V usage is TRBV11-2 and J usage is TRBJ1-6; D unresolved. Germline V gives CDR1 SGHAT, CDR2 FQNNGV. V shed 4 bases and J shed 8 bases, with 18 bases lying between them. The CDR3 is made up of 16 amino acids. As DNA, the CDR3 is TGTGCCAGCAGCTCCCTCGAGGTAGCCCCCTATTCACCCCTCCACTTT. Encoded protein: CASSSLEVAPYSPLHF.

The rearrangement joins TRBV6-6 to TRBJ1-2, with 9 bases aligning to TRBD1. This CDR3 has 14 amino acids. V dropped 4 bases and J dropped 8; count of bases not matched to a gene: 8. Germline V gene data show CDR1 as MNHNY and CDR2 as SVGAGI (reference sequence). Here the CDR3 reads CASSFSGTGIGYTF. The CDR3 DNA reads as TGTGCCAGCAGTTTCTCCGGGACAGGGATAGGCTACACCTTC.

The genes are TRBV7-3 and TRBJ1-2; TRBD1 aligns across 9 bases. The germline gives CDR1 SGHTA, CDR2 FQGTGA. V dropped 3 bases and J dropped 7; count of bases not matched to a gene: 6. CDR3 length equals 14 residues. The CDR3 bases are TGTGCCAGCAGCTTTGGGACAGGGAGCGGTGGCTACACCTTC. It yields the protein CASSFGTGSGGYTF.

This chain connects TRBV7-3 to TRBJ1-2; 8 positions agree with TRBD1. The CDR3 is 14 residues long. The germline CDR1 and CDR2 sequences are SGHTA and FQGTGA. V lost 2 bases, J lost 9 bases, and 8 bases stayed unmatched. This CDR3 reads CASSLGGQGASYTF. CDR3 in DNA: TGTGCCAGCAGCTTAGGCGGACAGGGCGCTAGCTACACCTTC.

The rearrangement uses TRBV6-5 and TRBJ1-1, with D perhaps matching TRBD1 (6 bases). Germline lookup yields CDR1 MNHEY and CDR2 SVGAGI. The germline V and J ends were trimmed by 7 bases and 3 bases, with 12 bases remaining between them. The CDR3 is 13 residues long. The CDR3 is CASKFTGYTEAFF. The CDR3, as DNA: TGTGCCAGCAAATTTACAGGGTACACTGAAGCTTTCTTT.

In this sample, this clone turned up once. CDR3 in amino acids: CASSPKAGGSNQPQHF. The CDR3 bases are TGTGCCAGCAGCCCGAAGGCGGGTGGAAGCAATCAGCCCCAGCATTTT. The chain joins TRBV4-2 to TRBJ1-5; D gene ambiguous. The germline V and J ends were trimmed by 4 bases and 1 base, with 14 bases remaining between them. CDR1 is LGHNA and CDR2 is YNFKEQ in the germline V gene. This CDR3 is 16 amino acids long.

The chain uses TRBV6-2 or TRBV6-3 and TRBJ1-5, with 9 positions matching TRBD1. The CDR3 has 15 residues. CDR1 and CDR2 (germline): MNHEY, SVGEGT. The V segment lost 5 bases and the J segment 4 bases; nucleotides outside the gene matches: 6. CDR3 DNA sequence: TGTGCCAGCAGTACTTTGACAGGGGGGAATCAGCCCCAGCATTTT. Translating it yields CASSTLTGGNQPQHF.

V usage is TRBV9 and J usage is TRBJ1-3; 7 bases line up with TRBD1. Trimming took 0 bases from V and 0 from J; bases not matched to a gene: 3. The germline V gene has CDR1 SGDLS and CDR2 YYNGEE. CDR3 size: 16 residues. The CDR3 nucleotides are TGTGCCAGCAGCGTAGTGGGGACAGTCTCTGGAAACACCATATATTTT. Protein sequence: CASSVVGTVSGNTIYF.

The chain employs TRBV19 and TRBJ2-7, with D maybe TRBD2 (5 bases). The CDR3 is made up of 13 amino acids. From germline, CDR1 is LNHDA and CDR2 SQIVND (reference sequence). Trimming removed 1 base from V and 5 bases from J, with 9 bases in between. CDR3 loop: CASSIVRGNEQYF. As DNA, the CDR3 is TGTGCCAGTAGTATAGTTCGGGGTAACGAGCAGTACTTC.

V is TRBV30 and J is TRBJ1-2; the D is unclear. V lost 3 bases, J lost 5 bases, and 16 bases lay in between. CDR3 length equals 14 residues. CDR1 and CDR2 (germline): GTSNPN, SVGIG (reference sequence). CDR3 in amino acids: CAWSRPLDGYGYTF. The CDR3, as DNA: TGTGCCTGGAGCAGGCCGCTCGATGGATATGGCTACACCTTC.

The table lists this clone with a few counts. The chain is built from TRBV19 and TRBJ2-2, with 8 positions matching TRBD2. Germline loops: CDR1 LNHDA, CDR2 SQIVND (reference sequence). This CDR3 region has 14 residues. Trimming cost V 6 bases and J 6 bases; bases outside gene matches: 6. The CDR3 spells CASSPIAGPGELFF. The CDR3 region has the DNA TGTGCCAGTAGCCCGATAGCGGGGCCCGGGGAGCTGTTTTTT.

The chain links TRBV6-5 to TRBJ2-5; no definite D call. V lost 0 bases and J lost 6, with 8 bases in between. The CDR3 length is 13 residues. The germline CDR1 and CDR2 sequences are MNHEY and SVGAGI. Written as DNA, the CDR3 is TGTGCCAGCAGTTACTCGGCCACGAAGACCCAGTACTTC. Protein sequence: CASSYSATKTQYF.

The rearrangement joins TRBV11-2 to TRBJ2-7; D possibly corresponds to TRBD2 (7 bases). Trimming pared 5 bases from V and 7 bases from J, leaving 33 bases between. The CDR3 totals 19 residues. Germline-derived CDR1 and CDR2 are SGHAT and FQNNGV. The CDR3 here is CASSRVLASYGGQAWEQYF. The CDR3 DNA reads as TGTGCCAGCAGCCGAGTCTTGGCCTCTTACGGGGGGCAGGCCTGGGAGCAGTACTTC.

This clone came up once. The chain couples TRBV27 to TRBJ1-2; D is unresolved. V was trimmed by 5 bases and J by 8 bases, leaving 18 bases between them. Looked up from germline, CDR1 is MNHEY and CDR2 is SMNVEV (reference sequence). The CDR3 covers 14 residues. The CDR3 here is CASSGPLGAEGYTF. In DNA form, the CDR3 reads TGTGCCAGCAGTGGGCCTTTGGGAGCCGAGGGCTACACCTTC.

The V call is TRBV28, the J call TRBJ1-5, with 9 bases identical to TRBD1. The CDR3 runs to 16 residues. The J segment lost 7 bases and the V segment lost 6 bases, leaving 13 bases of the junction unmatched. Germline CDR1 is MDHEN and CDR2 is SYDVKM. The CDR3 protein is CASRGDRGWGRQPQHF. CDR3 coding DNA: TGTGCCAGCAGGGGAGACAGGGGGTGGGGGAGACAGCCCCAGCATTTT.

The V and J genes are TRBV5-1 and TRBJ1-2, with D possibly TRBD1 on 5 matching bases. The CDR3 has 15 residues. V was shortened by 4 bases and J by 0 bases, with 13 bases between the two germline ends. The germline gives CDR1 SGHRS, CDR2 YFSETQ. The CDR3 loop reads CASSTDGGSNYGYTF. The CDR3 DNA follows: TGCGCCAGCAGCACGGACGGGGGATCTAACTATGGCTACACCTTC.

The J gene is TRBJ2-5, the V gene TRBV24-1; 13 bases agree with TRBD2. Germline V gene data show CDR1 as KGHDR and CDR2 as SFDVKD. The CDR3 sequence is 17 residues long. J was trimmed by 5 bases and V by 4 bases; bases with no gene match: 9. The CDR3 protein is CATSDPTSGRARETQYF. The CDR3 region has the DNA TGTGCCACCAGTGACCCTACTAGCGGGAGGGCCAGGGAGACCCAGTACTTC.

V usage is TRBV12-3 or TRBV12-4 and J usage is TRBJ2-3; 8 bases map to TRBD2. This CDR3 region has 13 residues. J lost 10 bases, V lost 5 bases, and 8 bases had no gene match. This CDR3 is CASSPQSGGAQYF. The CDR3 DNA reads as TGTGCCAGCAGTCCTCAGAGCGGGGGTGCGCAGTATTTT.

The rearrangement joins TRBV4-2 to TRBJ2-1, with D possibly matching TRBD2 (6 bases). Deletions cut 4 bases from V and 5 bases from J, with 12 bases between. Per the germline V gene, CDR1 is LGHNA and CDR2 is YNFKEQ. This CDR3 spans 14 amino acids. As DNA, the CDR3 is TGTGCCAGCAGCCCCGGGACTCTTAACAATGAGCAGTTCTTC. This sequence encodes CASSPGTLNNEQFF.